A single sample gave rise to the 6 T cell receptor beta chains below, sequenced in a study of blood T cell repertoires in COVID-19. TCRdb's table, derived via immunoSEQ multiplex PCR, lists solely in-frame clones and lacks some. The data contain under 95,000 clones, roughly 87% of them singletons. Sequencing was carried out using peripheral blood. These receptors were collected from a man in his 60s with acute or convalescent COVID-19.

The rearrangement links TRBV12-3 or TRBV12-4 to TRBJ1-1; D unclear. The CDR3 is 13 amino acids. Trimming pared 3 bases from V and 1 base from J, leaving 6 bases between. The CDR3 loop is CASSFAQNTEAFF. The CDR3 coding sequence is TGTGCCAGCAGTTTTGCACAGAACACTGAAGCTTTCTTT.

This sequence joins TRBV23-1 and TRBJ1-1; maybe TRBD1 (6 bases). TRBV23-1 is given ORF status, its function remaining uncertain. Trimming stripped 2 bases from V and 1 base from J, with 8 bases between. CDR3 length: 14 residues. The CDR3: CASSQPGQNTEAFF. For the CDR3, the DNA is TGCGCCAGCAGTCAACCGGGACAGAACACTGAAGCTTTCTTT.

The CDR3 nucleotides are TGTGCCAGCAGTTACTCGTCCAGTGGACAGGGTTCTCCAGAGCAGTTCTTC. Translated, it gives CASSYSSSGQGSPEQFF. The V gene is TRBV6-2 or TRBV6-3, the J gene TRBJ2-1; TRBD1 matches 8 bases. After removal of 0 bases from V and 10 bases from J, the junction contained 14 bases not matched to a gene. This CDR3 has 17 residues. Per germline, CDR1 MNHEY and CDR2 SVGEGT.

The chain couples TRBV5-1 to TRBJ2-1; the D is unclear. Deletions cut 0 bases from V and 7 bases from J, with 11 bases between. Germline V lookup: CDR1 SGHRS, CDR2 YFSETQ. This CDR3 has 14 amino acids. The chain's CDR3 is CASSLAVRRNEQFF. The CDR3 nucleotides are TGCGCCAGCAGCTTGGCTGTGCGCAGGAATGAGCAGTTCTTC.

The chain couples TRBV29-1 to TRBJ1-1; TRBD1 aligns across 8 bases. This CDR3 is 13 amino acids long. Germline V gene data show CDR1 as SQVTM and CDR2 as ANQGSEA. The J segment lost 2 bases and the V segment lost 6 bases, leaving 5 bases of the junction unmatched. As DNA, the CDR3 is TGCAGCGTAGCGGGACAGGCTAACACTGAAGCTTTCTTT. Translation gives CSVAGQANTEAFF.

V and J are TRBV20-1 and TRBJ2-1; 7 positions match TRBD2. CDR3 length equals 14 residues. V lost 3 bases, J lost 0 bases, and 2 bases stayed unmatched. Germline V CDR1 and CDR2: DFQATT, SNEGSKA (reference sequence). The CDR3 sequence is CSASRDYSYNEQFF. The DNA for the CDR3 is TGCAGTGCTAGTCGGGACTACTCCTACAATGAGCAGTTCTTC.